This T cell receptor beta chain derives from a study of tumor-infiltrating lymphocytes in primary liver carcinoma. Concerning this clonotype itself: One end of the junction varies from germline; a read error may be responsible.

Co-extraction of RNA and DNA was performed on about 18-33 mg of unsorted bulk tissue. From 500 to 600 ng of total RNA, TCR beta-specific cDNA was reverse-transcribed using a constant-region primer. What produced the TCR beta libraries was three nested multiplex PCR rounds using slightly modified ARM-PCR. TRBV1-TRBV30 forward primers paired with a C-beta reverse primer drove the first two PCR rounds, 10 cycles each. TCRdb called the multiplex PCR reads again in MiXCR, with one record for every CDR3 protein. This table holds some 190,000 distinct CDR3 sequences, around 85% found once. This CDR3 has 17 residues. Germline V gives CDR1 SGHAT, CDR2 FQNNGV.

The receptor was isolated from a man aged 35 to 55 with primary liver carcinoma and hepatitis B virus infection. The source material was tumor tissue from primary liver carcinoma. The chain has TRBV11-2 and TRBJ2-3, with 8 nucleotides matching TRBD2. Here the CDR3 reads CTSNLDPGETSADTQYF. CDR3 DNA sequence: TGTACCAGCAACTTAGATCCGGGGGAGACTAGCGCAGATACGCAGTATTTT.